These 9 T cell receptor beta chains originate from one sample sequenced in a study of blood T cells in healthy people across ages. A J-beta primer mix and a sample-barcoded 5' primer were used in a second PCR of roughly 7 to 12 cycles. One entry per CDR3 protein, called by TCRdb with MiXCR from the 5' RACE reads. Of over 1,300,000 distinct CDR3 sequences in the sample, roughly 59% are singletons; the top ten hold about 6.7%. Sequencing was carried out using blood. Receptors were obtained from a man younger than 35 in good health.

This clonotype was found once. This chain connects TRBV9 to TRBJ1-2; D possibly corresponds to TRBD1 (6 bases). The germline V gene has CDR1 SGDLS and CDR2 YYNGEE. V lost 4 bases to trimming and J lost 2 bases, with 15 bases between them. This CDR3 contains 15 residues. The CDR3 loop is CASSPRQAINYGYTF. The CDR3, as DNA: TGTGCCAGCAGCCCCCGACAGGCGATAAACTATGGCTACACCTTC.

CDR3 amino acids: CASSGGPLRGSSYNEQYF. The CDR3 nucleotides are TGTGCCAGCAGTGGGGGTCCCTTGAGGGGAAGCTCCTACAATGAGCAGTACTTC. The genes are TRBV2 and TRBJ2-1, with D perhaps matching TRBD1 or TRBD2 (5 bases each). The J call is uncertain, as TRBJ2-7 better fits the DNA end. CDR3 length: 18 residues. The V gene's germline CDR1 is SNHLY and CDR2 FYNNEI.

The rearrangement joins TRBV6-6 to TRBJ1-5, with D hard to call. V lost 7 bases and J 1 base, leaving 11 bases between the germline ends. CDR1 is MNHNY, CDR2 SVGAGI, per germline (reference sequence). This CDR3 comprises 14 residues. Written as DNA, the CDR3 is TGTGCCAGCACCCAGATCTCGAGCAATCAGCCCCAGCATTTT. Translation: CASTQISSNQPQHF.

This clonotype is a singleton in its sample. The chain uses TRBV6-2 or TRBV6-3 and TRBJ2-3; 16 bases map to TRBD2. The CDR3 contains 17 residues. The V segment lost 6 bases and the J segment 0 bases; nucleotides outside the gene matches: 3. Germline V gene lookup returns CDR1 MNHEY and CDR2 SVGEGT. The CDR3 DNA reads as TGTGCCAGCAGGCGGGGACTAGCGGGGGGGAGCACAGATACGCAGTATTTT. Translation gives CASRRGLAGGSTDTQYF.

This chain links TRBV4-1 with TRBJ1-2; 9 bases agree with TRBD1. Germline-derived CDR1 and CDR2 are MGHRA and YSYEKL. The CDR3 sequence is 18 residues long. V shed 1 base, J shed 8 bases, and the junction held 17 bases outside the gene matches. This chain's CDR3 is CASSQAPTGTGNYGGYTF. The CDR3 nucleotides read TGCGCCAGCAGCCAAGCTCCAACCGGGACAGGGAATTATGGGGGCTACACCTTC.

The CDR3 reads CASRGLAANEQFF. DNA for the CDR3: TGTGCCAGCCGCGGACTAGCGGCCAATGAGCAGTTCTTC. The chain couples TRBV2 to TRBJ2-1, with TRBD2 identical over 10 bases. V lost 8 bases to trimming and J lost 6 bases; unmatched junction nucleotides: 4. Germline V gene data show CDR1 as SNHLY and CDR2 as FYNNEI. CDR3 size: 13 residues. The full variable domain, rest sourced from reference TRBV2 and TRBJ2-1, is EPEVTQTPSHQVTQMGQEVILRCVPISNHLYFYWYRQILGQKVEFLVSFYNNEISEKSEIFDDQFSVERPDGSNFTLKIRSTKLEDSAMYFCASRGLAANEQFFGPGTRLTVL.

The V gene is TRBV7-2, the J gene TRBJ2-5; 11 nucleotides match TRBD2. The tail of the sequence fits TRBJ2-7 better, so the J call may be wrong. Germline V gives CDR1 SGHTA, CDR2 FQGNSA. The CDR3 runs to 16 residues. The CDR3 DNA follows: TGTGCCAGCAGCGCCGACGGGACTAGCGGCTCCTACGAGCAGTACTTC. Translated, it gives CASSADGTSGSYEQYF.

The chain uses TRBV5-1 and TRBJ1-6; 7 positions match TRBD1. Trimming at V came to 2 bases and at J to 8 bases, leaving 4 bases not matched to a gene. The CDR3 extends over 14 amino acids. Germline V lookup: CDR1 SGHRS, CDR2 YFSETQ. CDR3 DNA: TGCGCCAGCAGCTTCGGGACAGAGGATTCACCCCTCCACTTT. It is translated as CASSFGTEDSPLHF.

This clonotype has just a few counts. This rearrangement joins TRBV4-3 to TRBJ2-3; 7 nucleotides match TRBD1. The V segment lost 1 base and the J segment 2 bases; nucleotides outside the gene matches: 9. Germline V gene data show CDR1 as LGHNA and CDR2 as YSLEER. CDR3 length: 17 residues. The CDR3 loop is CASSQGNRGDSTDTQYF. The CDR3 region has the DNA TGCGCCAGCAGCCAAGGCAACAGGGGTGATTCCACAGATACGCAGTATTTT.